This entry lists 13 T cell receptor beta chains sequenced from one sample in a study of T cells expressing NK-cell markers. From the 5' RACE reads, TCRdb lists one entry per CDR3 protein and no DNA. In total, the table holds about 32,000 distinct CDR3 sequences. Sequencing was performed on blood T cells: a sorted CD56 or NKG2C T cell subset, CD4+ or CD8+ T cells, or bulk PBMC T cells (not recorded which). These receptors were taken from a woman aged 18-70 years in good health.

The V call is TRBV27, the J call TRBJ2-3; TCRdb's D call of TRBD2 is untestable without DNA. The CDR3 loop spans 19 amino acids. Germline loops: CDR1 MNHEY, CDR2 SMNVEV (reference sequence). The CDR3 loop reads CASSLESSSGAWSTDTQYF.

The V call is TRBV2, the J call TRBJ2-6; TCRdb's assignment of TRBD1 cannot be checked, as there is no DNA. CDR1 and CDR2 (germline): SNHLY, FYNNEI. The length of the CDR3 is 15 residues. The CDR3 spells CASRAGENGANVLTF.

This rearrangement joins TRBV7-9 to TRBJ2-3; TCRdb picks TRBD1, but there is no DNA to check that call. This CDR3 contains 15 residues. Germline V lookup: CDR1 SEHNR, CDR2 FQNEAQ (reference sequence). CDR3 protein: CASSRTERITDTQYF.

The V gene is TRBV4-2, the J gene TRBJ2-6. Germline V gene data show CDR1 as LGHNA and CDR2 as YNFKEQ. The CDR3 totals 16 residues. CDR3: CASSQDDGSGANVLTF.

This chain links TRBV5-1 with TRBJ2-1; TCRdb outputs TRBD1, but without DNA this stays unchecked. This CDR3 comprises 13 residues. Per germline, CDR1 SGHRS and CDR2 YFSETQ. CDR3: CASRKGDYNEQFF.

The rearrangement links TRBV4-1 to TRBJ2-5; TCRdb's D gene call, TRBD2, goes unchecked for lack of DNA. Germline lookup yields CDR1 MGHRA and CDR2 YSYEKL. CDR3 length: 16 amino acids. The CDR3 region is CASSQPPGGPKETQYF.

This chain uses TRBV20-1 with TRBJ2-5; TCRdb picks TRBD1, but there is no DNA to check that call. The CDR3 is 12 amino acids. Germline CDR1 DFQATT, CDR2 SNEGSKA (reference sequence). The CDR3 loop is CSARPGGETQYF.

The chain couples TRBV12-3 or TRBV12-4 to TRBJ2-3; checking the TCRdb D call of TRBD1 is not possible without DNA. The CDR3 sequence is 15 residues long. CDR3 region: CASSLVGAGADTQYF.

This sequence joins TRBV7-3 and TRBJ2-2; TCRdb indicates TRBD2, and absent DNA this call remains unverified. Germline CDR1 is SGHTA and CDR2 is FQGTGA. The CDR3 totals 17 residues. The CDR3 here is CASSAHSPGLHTGELFF.

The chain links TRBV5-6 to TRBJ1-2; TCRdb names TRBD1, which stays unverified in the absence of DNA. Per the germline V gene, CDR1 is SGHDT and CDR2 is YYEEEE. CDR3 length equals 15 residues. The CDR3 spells CASRPGQVGWDGYTF.

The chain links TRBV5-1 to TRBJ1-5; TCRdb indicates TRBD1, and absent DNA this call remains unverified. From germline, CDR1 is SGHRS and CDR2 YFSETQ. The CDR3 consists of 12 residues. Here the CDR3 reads CAAPGGRQPQHF.

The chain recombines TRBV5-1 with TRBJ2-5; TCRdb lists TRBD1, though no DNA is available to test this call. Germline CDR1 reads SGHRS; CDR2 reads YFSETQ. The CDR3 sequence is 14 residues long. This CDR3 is CASSRDDSQETQYF.

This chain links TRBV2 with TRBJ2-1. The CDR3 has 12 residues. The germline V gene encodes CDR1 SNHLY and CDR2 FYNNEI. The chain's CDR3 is CASSELLNEQFF.